One and the same sample provided the 30 T cell receptor beta chains below, sequenced in a study of shared clonotypes between healthy human individuals. Assay used: immunoSEQ multiplex PCR; TCRdb lists only in-frame clones, some missing. Among about 990,000 clones listed, approximately 78% were seen once. Sequencing input: memory CD4+ T cells from PBMCs. Subset noted: CD45RA-negative fraction. The receptor set was obtained from a young man in good health. Some clones in this sample may be carry-over from other donors' samples.

The chain is built from TRBV28 and TRBJ2-3; a weak D match, TRBD1 (5 bases). Trimming stripped 5 bases from V and 5 bases from J, with 29 bases between. The CDR3 extends over 19 amino acids. Germline V CDR1 and CDR2: MDHEN, SYDVKM. CDR3 residues: CASSPWQGVRGQAVDTQYF. In nucleotides, the CDR3 is TGTGCCAGCAGTCCCTGGCAGGGCGTGCGCGGTCAAGCAGTAGATACGCAGTATTTT. The whole variable domain, filled in from reference TRBV28 and TRBJ2-3, reads DVKVTQSSRYLVKRTGEKVFLECVQDMDHENMFWYRQDPGLGLRLIYFSYDVKMKEKGDIPEGYSVSREKKERFSLILESASTNQTSMYLCASSPWQGVRGQAVDTQYFGPGTRLTVL.

The chain recombines TRBV5-4 with TRBJ2-6; no clear D. The germline V and J ends were trimmed by 2 bases and 1 base, with 7 bases remaining between them. The length of the CDR3 is 15 residues. The germline V gene has CDR1 SGHNT and CDR2 YYREEE (reference sequence). The CDR3 DNA sequence: TGTGCCAGCAGCTTCCCCCAGTCTGGGGCCAACGTCCTGACTTTC. Residues: CASSFPQSGANVLTF.

V is TRBV25-1 and J is TRBJ2-7; D gene uncertain. The CDR3 has 14 residues. Germline CDR1 MGHDK, CDR2 SYGVNS. V was shortened by 5 bases and J by 6 bases, with 17 bases between the two germline ends. For the CDR3, the DNA is TGTGCCAGCAGTATCCCTGGGCTAGTTTGCGAGCAGTACTTC. Amino acid sequence: CASSIPGLVCEQYF.

V is TRBV7-8 and J is TRBJ1-1, with D perhaps TRBD1 (5 bases). V shed 4 bases and J shed 7 bases, with 22 bases lying between them. Germline CDR1 SGHVS, CDR2 FQNEAQ. The CDR3 runs 16 residues. The CDR3 sequence: CASSSYRGPGGVEAFF. In DNA, the CDR3 is TGTGCCAGCAGCTCCTACCGGGGCCCGGGGGGTGTTGAAGCTTTCTTT.

The V call is TRBV15, the J call TRBJ2-5, with TRBD2 matching over 13 bases. V shed 0 bases, J shed 9 bases, and the junction held 4 bases outside the gene matches. The CDR3 covers 15 residues. Germline lookup yields CDR1 LNHNV and CDR2 YYDKDF (reference sequence). Here the CDR3 DNA reads TGTGCCACCAGCAGAGAGGGGACTAGCGGGAATGCCCAGTACTTC. Translating gives CATSREGTSGNAQYF.

The chain couples TRBV19 to TRBJ1-5; unclear D gene. In germline, CDR1 is LNHDA, CDR2 SQIVND (reference sequence). CDR3 length: 15 residues. V lost 1 base and J 5 bases, leaving 12 bases between the germline ends. CDR3 residues: CASSIAGLEDQPQHF. CDR3 in DNA: TGTGCCAGTAGTATAGCGGGTTTGGAGGATCAGCCCCAGCATTTT.

The chain recombines TRBV30 with TRBJ1-1, with a possible D match to TRBD1 (6 bases). The CDR3 has 11 residues. Per germline, CDR1 GTSNPN and CDR2 SVGIG (reference sequence). V shed 0 bases and J shed 11 bases, with 10 bases lying between them. The CDR3 bases are TGTGCCTGGAGTGTAGAGGGGGTGGCTTTCTTT. Protein product: CAWSVEGVAFF.

This chain joins TRBV7-9 and TRBJ2-5, with 10 bases lining up with TRBD2. CDR3 length equals 15 residues. Unmatched junction bases numbered 8, after V lost 5 bases and J lost 5 bases. CDR1 is SEHNR and CDR2 is FQNEAQ in the germline V gene (reference sequence). Here the CDR3 reads CASSLGTSATETQYF. The CDR3 coding sequence is TGTGCCAGCAGCCTCGGGACTAGCGCAACGGAGACCCAGTACTTC.

The gene calls are TRBV29-1 and TRBJ1-5; 8 bases line up with TRBD1. Germline CDR1 is SQVTM and CDR2 is ANQGSEA. V lost 5 bases, J lost 6 bases, and 3 bases stayed unmatched. The CDR3 loop spans 12 amino acids. CDR3 sequence: CSVQGAGQPQHF. In DNA, the CDR3 is TGCAGCGTTCAGGGGGCGGGTCAGCCCCAGCATTTT.

This clone came up a few times. The chain joins TRBV27 to TRBJ1-1, with unresolved D. The germline V gene has CDR1 MNHEY and CDR2 SMNVEV (reference sequence). The CDR3 has 15 amino acids. The V and J ends lost 5 bases and 1 base respectively, with 14 bases between them. The CDR3, as DNA: TGTGCCAGCAGTATGAACAGCCTTGGGAACACTGAAGCTTTCTTT. This sequence encodes CASSMNSLGNTEAFF.

Worth noting for this clone: This may be a read error: a much more frequent sequence differs by one nucleotide. Distinct nucleotide sequences in the sample also encode this CDR3. The chain has TRBV2 and TRBJ2-7, with TRBD2 identical over 8 bases. Trimming took 8 bases from V and 3 from J; bases not matched to a gene: 3. The germline V gene has CDR1 SNHLY and CDR2 FYNNEI. The CDR3 has 12 residues. The CDR3 coding sequence is TGTGCCAGCTCCGGGACTAGCTACGAGCAGTACTTC. Amino acids: CASSGTSYEQYF.

The chain joins TRBV4-1 to TRBJ2-7; TRBD1 aligns across 8 bases. Unmatched junction bases numbered 6, after V lost 1 base and J lost 4 bases. The germline CDR1 and CDR2 sequences are MGHRA and YSYEKL. CDR3 length equals 15 residues. The CDR3 loop is CASSQGQGKIYEQYF. DNA of the CDR3: TGCGCCAGCAGCCAAGGACAGGGGAAGATTTACGAGCAGTACTTC.

The CDR3 bases are TGTGCCAGCAAATTGATAGGCACAGATACGCAGTATTTT. Its protein product is CASKLIGTDTQYF. V is TRBV6-6 and J is TRBJ2-3; no clear D. The CDR3 length is 13 residues. Germline V gives CDR1 MNHNY, CDR2 SVGAGI (reference sequence). V was clipped by 7 bases and J by 1 base, with 9 bases between them.

The chain links TRBV6-5 to TRBJ1-1; no clear D. Germline V gene data show CDR1 as MNHEY and CDR2 as SVGAGI. V was trimmed by 2 bases and J by 3 bases, leaving 7 bases between them. The CDR3 sequence is 13 residues long. The CDR3 DNA is TGTGCCAGCAGTTACAGGGCGGACACTGAAGCTTTCTTT. This codes for CASSYRADTEAFF.

V is TRBV27 and J is TRBJ1-5, with D perhaps matching TRBD1 (6 bases). CDR3 size: 15 residues. CDR1 MNHEY and CDR2 SMNVEV come from the germline V gene (reference sequence). V shed 5 bases and J shed 3 bases, with 14 bases lying between them. CDR3 sequence (DNA): TGTGCCAGCAGTCCCCGGGGGGCGAACAATCAGCCCCAGCATTTT. It translates to CASSPRGANNQPQHF.

This clone has just one count. V gene TRBV6-5 combines with J gene TRBJ2-7, with D possibly being TRBD1 (7 bases). Germline assignment: CDR1 MNHEY and CDR2 SVGAGI. With 6 bases removed from V and 0 bases from J, the gap between germline ends came to 15 bases. This CDR3 is 15 amino acids long. DNA for the CDR3: TGTGCCAGCAGCCCCGGGGGACAGTTCTCCTACGAGCAGTACTTC. Protein: CASSPGGQFSYEQYF.

A single count supports this clone. Within the sample, other DNA sequences also encode this same CDR3. This chain connects TRBV9 to TRBJ1-3; D unresolved. The germline V and J ends were trimmed by 1 base and 3 bases, with 2 bases remaining between them. The CDR3 is 12 amino acids. Germline lookup yields CDR1 SGDLS and CDR2 YYNGEE. CDR3 protein: CASSVSGNTIYF. For the CDR3, the DNA is TGTGCCAGCAGCGTAAGTGGAAACACCATATATTTT.

The chain recombines TRBV5-1 with TRBJ2-1; D unresolved. The CDR3 runs to 15 residues. Germline V gene lookup returns CDR1 SGHRS and CDR2 YFSETQ. The V end lost 5 bases, the J end lost 6 bases, and 18 bases lay between the germline ends. CDR3 nucleotides: TGCGCCAGCAGTTCTAAATTGGACGGATCCAATGAGCAGTTCTTC. Translated: CASSSKLDGSNEQFF.

This clone came up a few times. The CDR3 loop reads CASSLNQGANEKLFF. DNA for the CDR3: TGTGCCAGCAGCTTGAATCAGGGGGCTAATGAAAAACTGTTTTTT. The gene calls are TRBV7-6 and TRBJ1-4; 7 bases match TRBD1. This CDR3 contains 15 residues. In germline, CDR1 is SGHVS, CDR2 FNYEAQ. V trimming: 3 bases; J trimming: 3 bases; junction bases outside the gene matches: 4.

The V call is TRBV7-8, the J call TRBJ1-2, with TRBD1 identical over 7 bases. This CDR3 comprises 16 residues. The V gene's germline CDR1 is SGHVS and CDR2 FQNEAQ. Losses at the gene ends were 5 bases for V and 5 bases for J; bases not matched to a gene: 14. CDR3 bases: TGTGCCAGCAGCCCTGGACAGGTACCCTCTCGGTATGGCTACACCTTC. It encodes CASSPGQVPSRYGYTF.

Remarks on this clone: A far larger clone differs by one base, so this is likely a read error. The same CDR3 can be traced to other DNA sequences in this sample. The chain links TRBV29-1 to TRBJ1-1; D gene ambiguous. Trimming removed 7 bases from V and 2 bases from J, with 14 bases in between. CDR3 length equals 13 residues. Per the germline V gene, CDR1 is SQVTM and CDR2 is ANQGSEA. This CDR3 is CSAQGRSNTEAFF. The CDR3 region has the DNA TGCAGCGCCCAAGGACGCTCCAACACTGAAGCTTTCTTT. Full variable domain (missing parts from reference TRBV29-1 and TRBJ1-1): SAVISQKPSRDICQRGTSLTIQCQVDSQVTMMFWYRQQPGQSLTLIATANQGSEATYESGFVIDKFPISRPNLTFSTLTVSNMSPEDSSIYLCSAQGRSNTEAFFGQGTRLTVV.

The chain carries TRBV11-3 and TRBJ2-3; 9 nucleotides match TRBD2. V gave up 7 bases and J gave up 5 bases; unmatched junction bases: 16. Per germline, CDR1 SGHNT and CDR2 YENEEA. The CDR3 consists of 17 residues. In DNA form, the CDR3 reads TGTGCCAGCACGGGTGGCGGGAGGGACCCCTTAGGAGATACGCAGTATTTT. Protein product: CASTGGGRDPLGDTQYF.

J is TRBJ1-5 and V is TRBV19; maybe TRBD1 (5 bases). CDR1 LNHDA and CDR2 SQIVND come from the germline V gene (reference sequence). The CDR3 runs 16 residues. The ends were cut back, 4 bases at V and 0 bases at J, with 13 bases in the middle. The CDR3 loop is CASSRHGTDSNQPQHF. The CDR3 DNA reads as TGTGCCAGTAGTAGACACGGGACCGATAGCAATCAGCCCCAGCATTTT.

The V gene is TRBV27, the J gene TRBJ1-3; D is undetermined. The CDR3 runs to 14 residues. V lost 2 bases, J lost 0 bases, and 5 bases lay in between. CDR1 MNHEY and CDR2 SMNVEV come from the germline V gene (reference sequence). In DNA, the CDR3 is TGTGCCAGCAGTTTAGCCTTCTCTGGAAACACCATATATTTT. Translating gives CASSLAFSGNTIYF.

V is TRBV7-8 and J is TRBJ2-3; D unresolved. CDR3 length equals 14 residues. V shed 5 bases and J shed 0 bases, with 9 bases lying between them. Germline V gene lookup returns CDR1 SGHVS and CDR2 FQNEAQ. CDR3 nucleotides: TGTGCCAGCAGCCCGTCACACAGCACAGATACGCAGTATTTT. Residues: CASSPSHSTDTQYF.

This chain joins TRBV6-1 and TRBJ2-7, with 8 bases aligning to TRBD1. CDR1 MNHNS and CDR2 SASEGT come from the germline V gene. J gave up 6 bases and V 6 bases, and 13 bases lay outside the gene matches. CDR3 length: 15 residues. CDR3 DNA sequence: TGTGCCAGCAGCCCGAGGGGCAGGGGGCGAGGCGAGCAGTACTTC. Amino acids: CASSPRGRGRGEQYF.

J is TRBJ1-4 and V is TRBV28; 7 positions agree with TRBD1. From germline, CDR1 is MDHEN and CDR2 SYDVKM. V was clipped by 6 bases and J by 5 bases; unmatched bases: 6. The CDR3 is made up of 14 amino acids. The CDR3 nucleotides read TGTGCCAGCAGCGAGGGACAGTTAAATGAAAAACTGTTTTTT. Protein product: CASSEGQLNEKLFF.

In its sample, this clone was seen a few times. The chain links TRBV4-1 to TRBJ2-4, with 8 bases that match TRBD1. The CDR3 is made up of 15 amino acids. Losses at the gene ends were 2 bases for V and 1 base for J; bases not matched to a gene: 1. Looked up from germline, CDR1 is MGHRA and CDR2 is YSYEKL. The CDR3 sequence: CASSQQGAAKNIQYF. Here the CDR3 DNA reads TGCGCCAGCAGCCAACAGGGGGCGGCCAAAAACATTCAGTACTTC.

Of note for this clone: Other nucleotide sequences in the sample specify the same CDR3. V gene TRBV28 combines with J gene TRBJ2-1, with D possibly TRBD1 on 6 matching bases. The CDR3 is made up of 13 amino acids. The germline gives CDR1 MDHEN, CDR2 SYDVKM. The germline V and J ends were trimmed by 3 bases and 3 bases, with 6 bases remaining between them. The DNA for the CDR3 is TGTGCCAGCAGTTTGGACAGCTACAATGAGCAGTTCTTC. Protein product: CASSLDSYNEQFF.

This clone is a singleton in its sample. The gene calls are TRBV6-1 and TRBJ1-1, with 7 bases fitting TRBD1. The CDR3 loop spans 15 amino acids. Germline V gives CDR1 MNHNS, CDR2 SASEGT. The trim removed 6 bases at V and 4 bases at J, leaving 11 bases unmatched. The CDR3 nucleotides read TGTGCCAGCAGGGACAACAGGGGCAGGGCCACTGAAGCTTTCTTT. Encoded protein: CASRDNRGRATEAFF.